The clone carrying this TCR beta chain has at least ten counts. Antigen specificity is unknown. The entry originates in a study of T-cell reconstitution after alpha-beta-depleted transplantation in children. Study-level points and caveats: Two months or so post-transplant, alpha-beta T cells reportedly derived from several hundred expanded graft clones.

The ends were cut back, 3 bases at V and 3 bases at J, with 11 bases in the middle. CDR3 size: 14 residues. Unique molecular identifiers were incorporated when the TCRbeta library was constructed. MiXCR, applied by TCRdb to the PCR reads, yields one record per CDR3 protein. This table holds 140,000 or so distinct CDR3 sequences, 8.8% found once. Sequenced material: PBMCs, mostly from graft donor cells, taken 180 days after TCRalphabeta/CD19-depleted stem cell transplant. The receptor's source is a female patient between 2 and 15 years old who had a stem cell transplant for congenital amegakaryocytic thrombocytopenia, so the T cells may come from the graft donor. The J gene is TRBJ2-5, the V gene TRBV12-3 or TRBV12-4; unclear D gene. The CDR3 loop reads CASSFGQAKETQYF. The CDR3 nucleotides are TGTGCCAGCAGTTTCGGGCAGGCTAAAGAGACCCAGTACTTC.